This paragraph covers one TCR beta chain sequence. Original data processing: Estimation of nucleated cell counts was performed using reference gene primer amplification. Sequencing was performed with immunoSEQ multiplex PCR; in TCRdb, only in-frame clones are kept and a portion is missing. V and J calls and clone size come straight from that table; D and trimming were deduced from the DNA. The data show around 50,000 clones, over 85% seen once. This record belongs to a study of blood T cell repertoires in COVID-19. For the study at large: The study drew acute and convalescent COVID-19 samples from the United States, Italy and Spain. Nucleic acid was either cDNA or gDNA, and it came from T cells, B-cell-depleted T cells, or PBMCs.

This CDR3 has 17 residues. Germline V gives CDR1 SGHTS, CDR2 YDEGEE. V was shortened by 4 bases and J by 0 bases, with 16 bases between the two germline ends. The source material was peripheral blood. This chain joins TRBV5-8 and TRBJ1-4, with unresolved D. The source of this sequence is a man between 70 and 80 years old with active COVID-19. The chain's CDR3 is CASSLQTSRATNEKLFF. The CDR3 coding sequence is TGTGCCAGCAGCCTCCAAACTAGCAGAGCAACTAATGAAAAACTGTTTTTT.